This T cell receptor (beta chain) is drawn from a study of cytomegalovirus exposure and HLA in healthy donors. Vbeta (60) and Jbeta (13) primers were used in the PCR. TCRdb keeps only in-frame clones here, not all; method: immunoSEQ multiplex PCR. The sample includes more than 95,000 clones. The CDR3 extends over 15 amino acids. CDR1 and CDR2 (germline): SGHVS, FQNEAQ. V was clipped by 7 bases and J by 1 base, with 16 bases between them. The source is a man aged 35-49 years in good health and CMV-seronegative. The chain has TRBV7-8 and TRBJ1-1, with no clear D. The sample comprised PBMCs. Here the CDR3 reads CASTPHGVSNTEAFF. The CDR3 DNA is TGTGCCAGCACCCCTCACGGGGTTTCGAACACTGAAGCTTTCTTT.